The source of this TCR beta chain is a study of blood T cell repertoires in COVID-19. With 5 bases removed from V and 2 bases from J, the gap between germline ends came to 10 bases. CDR3 size: 13 residues. Here immunoSEQ multiplex PCR was the method, and the copy in TCRdb shows in-frame clones only, minus some. Of hundreds of thousands of clones listed, more than 80% are singletons. Cohort 3 donors were reported recovered after two negative PCRs, clearance, or symptom resolution. The chain uses TRBV12-3 or TRBV12-4 and TRBJ2-7; D not certain. The TCR originated in a man younger than 45 who had recovered from COVID-19. The sequencing sample was made of PBMCs or T cells enriched from blood (not recorded which). The CDR3 bases are TGTGCCAGCAGTGCCTATGAAACCTACGAGCAGTACTTC. Amino acids: CASSAYETYEQYF.